This is a list of T cell receptor beta chains from one sample in a study of T cells in Graves' hyperthyroidism and ophthalmopathy. TCRdb ran MiXCR on the multiplex PCR reads and lists one entry per CDR3 protein. Of 400,000 to 550,000 distinct CDR3 sequences in the sample, about 24% are singletons; the top ten hold roughly 10%. Sample: blood. The receptors shown here come from a woman aged 25-40 years with Graves' ophthalmopathy. CDR3s include the opening cysteine and the closing phenylalanine or tryptophan. Fields, in order: clone size, D gene, CDR3 length, V gene, J gene, CDR3 protein, CDR3 DNA. A D gene is named only where the DNA matches it firmly. Where a row states a size, it is once, few, many or the class of an expanded clone; other rows omit it.

.	TRBD2	17	TRBV11-2	TRBJ2-7	CASSDLSIAGGAYEQYF	TGTGCCAGCAGCGATTTATCAATAGCGGGGGGAGCCTACGAGCAGTACTTC
.	TRBD2	17	TRBV6-5	TRBJ2-7	CASSYSNFPSGSYEQYF	TGTGCCAGCAGTTACTCGAATTTCCCTAGCGGTTCCTACGAGCAGTACTTC
many	.	14	TRBV27	TRBJ2-7	CASSPKSLTYEQYF	TGTGCCAGCAGCCCAAAGAGCCTAACCTACGAGCAGTACTTC
many	TRBD1	14	TRBV20-1	TRBJ2-7	CSASRDRGSYEQYF	TGCAGTGCTTCCCGGGACAGGGGTTCTTACGAGCAGTACTTC
many	.	13	TRBV12-5	TRBJ1-2	CASGDITVAGYTF	TGTGCTAGTGGTGACATCACAGTTGCCGGCTACACCTTC
many	.	15	TRBV2	TRBJ1-2	CASRGRPDSNYGYTF	TGTGCCAGCAGGGGACGGCCGGATTCGAACTATGGCTACACCTTC
once	.	14	TRBV6-1	TRBJ2-7	CASRPQDISYEQYF	TGTGCCAGCAGACCCCAAGACATATCCTACGAGCAGTACTTC
many	TRBD1	15	TRBV10-2	TRBJ1-1	CASSDPDRGGTEAFF	TGCGCCAGCAGTGACCCGGACAGGGGGGGGACTGAAGCTTTCTTT
.	.	15	TRBV28	TRBJ2-7	CASTQIRGRVYEQYF	TGTGCCAGCACCCAGATTAGGGGGAGGGTCTACGAGCAGTACTTC
.	.	14	TRBV7-2	TRBJ2-6	CASSWTVGANVLTF	TGTGCCAGCAGCTGGACAGTTGGGGCCAACGTCCTGACTTTC
.	.	13	TRBV29-1	TRBJ2-7	CSVEFSGGNEQYF	TGCAGCGTTGAATTTAGTGGAGGGAACGAGCAGTACTTC
many	TRBD1	15	TRBV6-5	TRBJ1-5	CASSPRGRWDQPQHF	TGTGCCAGCAGTCCCAGGGGGCGATGGGATCAGCCCCAGCATTTT
many	.	16	TRBV20-1	TRBJ1-5	CSARVISPGQNQPQHF	TGCAGTGCTAGAGTGATTTCCCCCGGACAGAATCAGCCCCAGCATTTT
.	TRBD1	15	TRBV19	TRBJ2-7	CASSHRDRRGYEQYF	TGTGCCAGTAGTCACCGGGACAGACGAGGGTACGAGCAGTACTTC
few	TRBD2	15	TRBV28	TRBJ2-7	CASITSGTGAYEQYF	TGTGCCAGCATCACTAGCGGGACGGGGGCCTACGAGCAGTACTTC
few	TRBD1	12	TRBV2	TRBJ2-5	CASLGQGGTQYF	TGTGCCAGCCTGGGACAGGGTGGGACCCAGTACTTC
few	TRBD2	13	TRBV11-2	TRBJ2-7	CASSLAGGRQQYF	TGTGCCAGCAGCTTAGCGGGGGGAAGGCAGCAGTACTTC
many	TRBD1	13	TRBV24-1	TRBJ1-2	CATSDGTGVGYTF	TGTGCCACCAGTGACGGGACAGGGGTCGGCTACACCTTC
.	.	15	TRBV2	TRBJ2-7	CASSEERSESYEQYF	TGTGCCAGCAGTGAGGAGAGGTCAGAGTCCTACGAGCAGTACTTC
.	.	13	TRBV28	TRBJ1-5	CASSFRTRQPQHF	TGTGCCAGCAGTTTCAGGACCAGGCAGCCCCAGCATTTT
many	TRBD1	14	TRBV11-2	TRBJ2-7	CASSRDRESYEQYF	TGTGCCAGCAGCCGGGACAGGGAATCCTACGAGCAGTACTTC
many	.	14	TRBV20-1	TRBJ2-7	CSASRHTSSYEQYF	TGCAGTGCTAGCAGGCATACGAGCTCCTACGAGCAGTACTTC
many	.	15	TRBV19	TRBJ1-1	CASSPGLLGNTEAFF	TGTGCCAGTAGCCCGGGACTGCTAGGGAACACTGAAGCTTTCTTT
once	.	12	TRBV5-6	TRBJ2-5	CASSFDPKTKYF	TGTGCCAGCAGCTTCGACCCAAAGACCAAGTACTTC
few	TRBD2	15	TRBV3-1	TRBJ2-7	CASSAYSGGYYEQYF	TGTGCCAGCAGCGCCTATAGCGGGGGGTACTACGAGCAGTACTTC
.	.	11	TRBV12-3/TRBV12-4	TRBJ2-7	CASSQRDEQYF	TGTGCCAGCAGCCAGAGGGACGAGCAGTACTTC
.	.	14	TRBV28	TRBJ2-7	CASSMTDTTYEQYF	TGTGCCAGCAGCATGACAGACACTACCTACGAGCAGTACTTC
many	.	13	TRBV7-2	TRBJ2-7	CASSLPSSYEQYF	TGTGCCAGCAGCTTACCGAGCTCCTACGAGCAGTACTTC
many	.	15	TRBV27	TRBJ2-6	CASSTYSSGANVLTF	TGTGCCAGCAGCACTTACAGCTCTGGGGCCAACGTCCTGACTTTC
few	.	14	TRBV11-2	TRBJ2-5	CASSGTGSKETQYF	TGTGCCAGCAGCGGCACGGGATCAAAAGAGACCCAGTACTTC
many	.	14	TRBV7-6	TRBJ1-1	CASSFAAENTEAFF	TGTGCCAGCAGCTTCGCCGCAGAAAACACTGAAGCTTTCTTT
few	TRBD1	18	TRBV5-1	TRBJ2-5	CASSLPLGTGGVSETQYF	TGCGCCAGCAGCTTGCCCCTAGGGACAGGGGGCGTGTCCGAGACCCAGTACTTC
few	.	14	TRBV7-2	TRBJ1-3	CASSLGGPGEAIYF	TGTGCCAGCAGCTTAGGGGGGCCGGGGGAGGCCATATATTTT
many	.	15	TRBV12-3/TRBV12-4	TRBJ1-3	CASSRGGGPGNTIYF	TGTGCCAGCAGTCGAGGGGGAGGTCCTGGAAACACCATATATTTT
once	TRBD1	14	TRBV15	TRBJ2-7	CATSPGTGGYEQYF	TGTGCCACCAGCCCCGGGACAGGGGGGTACGAGCAGTACTTC